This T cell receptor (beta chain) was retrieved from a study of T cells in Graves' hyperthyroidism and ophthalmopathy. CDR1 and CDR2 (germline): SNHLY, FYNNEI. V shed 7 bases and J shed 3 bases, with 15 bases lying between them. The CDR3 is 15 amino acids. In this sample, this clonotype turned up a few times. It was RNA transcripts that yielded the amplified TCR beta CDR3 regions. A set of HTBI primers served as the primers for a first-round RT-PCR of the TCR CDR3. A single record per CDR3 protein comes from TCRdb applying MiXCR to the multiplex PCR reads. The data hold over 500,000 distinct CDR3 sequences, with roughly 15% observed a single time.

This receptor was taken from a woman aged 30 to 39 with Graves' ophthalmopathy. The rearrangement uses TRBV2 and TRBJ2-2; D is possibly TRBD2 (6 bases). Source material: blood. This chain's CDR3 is CASNLGREDTGELFF. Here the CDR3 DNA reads TGTGCCAGCAATTTGGGCAGGGAGGACACCGGGGAGCTGTTTTTT.